This TCR beta chain was sequenced during a study of cytomegalovirus exposure and HLA in healthy donors. This CDR3 comprises 13 residues. V was shortened by 1 base and J by 9 bases, with 10 bases between the two germline ends. In germline, CDR1 is SEHNR, CDR2 FQNEAQ (reference sequence). Study outcomes and limitations: A link between a missense DCLRE1C variant and TCR beta V- and J-gene trimming emerged from a later analysis. TCR beta sequences numbering roughly 16,000 were associated with HLA alleles at 0.05 false discovery rate in a later analysis.

This clone was seen only a few times. What it recognizes is unknown. Primers included in the PCR were 60 Vbeta and 13 Jbeta primers. Here immunoSEQ multiplex PCR was the method, and the copy in TCRdb shows in-frame clones only, minus some. The table has under 130,000 clones, 12% seen once; the top ten hold 15% to 20%. This chain links TRBV7-9 with TRBJ2-1, with a tentative D call TRBD1 (6 bases). The TCR comes from a man between 40 and 49 years old in good health and CMV-seropositive. Sequencing was performed on PBMCs. CDR3: CASSLGQAGEQFF. As DNA, the CDR3 is TGTGCCAGCAGCTTAGGACAGGCAGGTGAGCAGTTCTTC.